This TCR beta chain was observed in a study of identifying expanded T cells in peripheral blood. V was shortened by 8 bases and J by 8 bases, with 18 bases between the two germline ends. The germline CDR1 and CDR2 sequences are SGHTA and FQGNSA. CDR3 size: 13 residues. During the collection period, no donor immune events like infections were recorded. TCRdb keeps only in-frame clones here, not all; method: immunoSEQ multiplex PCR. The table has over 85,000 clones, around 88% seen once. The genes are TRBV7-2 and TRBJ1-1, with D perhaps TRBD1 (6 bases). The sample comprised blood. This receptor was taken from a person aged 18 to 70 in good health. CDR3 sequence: CASRRGVQGEAFF. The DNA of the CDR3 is TGTGCCAGCCGAAGGGGGGTCCAAGGGGAAGCTTTCTTT.